Many counts were recorded for the clone carrying this T cell receptor beta chain. The antigen remains unidentified. Germline CDR1 reads DFQATT; CDR2 reads SNEGSKA (reference sequence). CDR3 size: 13 residues. Unmatched junction bases numbered 5, after V lost 3 bases and J lost 5 bases. This entry is derived from a study of T cells in Graves' hyperthyroidism and ophthalmopathy. Study-level findings and limits: Among clonotypes expanded in thyroid above 0.001, most were also found in blood.

Authors of the study amplified TCR beta CDR3 regions from RNA transcripts. During a first-round RT-PCR of the TCR CDR3, the HTBI primer set was used. TCRdb independently ran MiXCR on the multiplex PCR reads; one entry per CDR3 protein. Of about 520,000 distinct CDR3 sequences in the sample, around 22% were seen once. The source of this sequence is a woman under 40 with Graves' ophthalmopathy. Material: blood. J is TRBJ2-7 and V is TRBV20-1; 9 bases match TRBD1. CDR3 sequence: CSASRDRVHEQYF. CDR3 nucleotide sequence: TGCAGTGCTAGCCGGGACAGGGTACACGAGCAGTACTTC.